Below, 8 T cell receptor beta chains from the same sample are listed, as sequenced in a study of blood T cell repertoires in COVID-19. Assay used: immunoSEQ multiplex PCR; TCRdb lists only in-frame clones, some missing. The sample includes more than 250,000 clones, roughly 85% of them seen just once. The specimen sequenced was PBMCs or T cells enriched from blood (not recorded which). These receptors all come from a woman aged 25 to 39 who had recovered from COVID-19.

This clone was detected only once. The chain employs TRBV15 and TRBJ2-7; 10 bases are a match to TRBD2. V lost 0 bases and J lost 2; bases outside the gene matches: 4. This CDR3 is built from 16 residues. Germline V lookup: CDR1 LNHNV, CDR2 YYDKDF (reference sequence). The chain's CDR3 is CATSRELAGSTYEQYF. CDR3 nucleotides: TGTGCCACCAGCAGAGAACTAGCGGGGTCGACCTACGAGCAGTACTTC.

The chain has TRBV25-1 and TRBJ2-2; 9 nucleotides match TRBD1. V shed 6 bases and J 3 bases; nucleotides not matched to a gene: 5. The CDR3 loop spans 15 amino acids. From germline, CDR1 is MGHDK and CDR2 SYGVNS. CDR3 sequence: CASRGTGPDTGELFF. The DNA of the CDR3 is TGTGCCAGCAGGGGGACAGGGCCAGACACCGGGGAGCTGTTTTTT.

The sample holds one count of this clone. V is TRBV30 and J is TRBJ1-4; D call uncertain. This CDR3 contains 13 residues. Trimming stripped 3 bases from V and 5 bases from J, with 10 bases between. CDR1 and CDR2 from the germline V gene are GTSNPN and SVGIG (reference sequence). CDR3 loop: CAWRGGLNEKLFF. In nucleotides, the CDR3 is TGTGCCTGGAGGGGAGGACTCAATGAAAAACTGTTTTTT.

The chain is built from TRBV6-1 and TRBJ1-6, with 9 positions matching TRBD1. Unmatched junction bases numbered 4, after V lost 3 bases and J lost 10 bases. The CDR3 is 14 residues long. The germline CDR1 and CDR2 sequences are MNHNS and SASEGT. CDR3: CASSEDRGRSPLHF. In DNA, the CDR3 is TGTGCCAGCAGTGAGGACAGGGGTCGGTCACCCCTCCACTTT.

The chain has TRBV5-6 and TRBJ1-1, with D hard to call. The germline V gene encodes CDR1 SGHDT and CDR2 YYEEEE. V was cut by 2 bases and J by 7 bases, with 9 bases left in between. The CDR3 contains 12 residues. DNA for the CDR3: TGTGCCAGCAGCTTAAGTAGTGTTGAAGCTTTCTTT. It specifies CASSLSSVEAFF. The full variable domain, its missing parts supplied by reference TRBV5-6 and TRBJ1-1, is DAGVTQSPTHLIKTRGQQVTLRCSPKSGHDTVSWYQQALGQGPQFIFQYYEEEERQRGNFPDRFSGHQFPNYSSELNVNALLLGDSALYLCASSLSSVEAFFGQGTRLTVV.

This sequence joins TRBV27 and TRBJ1-1; D may be TRBD1 (6 bases). Germline CDR1 is MNHEY and CDR2 is SMNVEV (reference sequence). The CDR3 consists of 14 residues. V was pared by 6 bases and J by 3 bases, with 14 bases between. CDR3 nucleotides: TGTGCCAGCAGATTCAGGGGAATTGACACTGAAGCTTTCTTT. As protein: CASRFRGIDTEAFF.

The V and J genes are TRBV7-9 and TRBJ1-6; a possible D gene is TRBD1 (6 bases). Trimming left V 0 bases short and J 10 bases short, with 13 bases between. The CDR3 sequence is 15 residues long. Germline CDR1 SEHNR, CDR2 FQNEAQ (reference sequence). CDR3 residues: CASSLARGGRSPLHF. The CDR3 bases are TGTGCCAGCAGCTTAGCTAGGGGGGGTCGGTCACCCCTCCACTTT.

This clone appeared a single time. The chain is built from TRBV5-5 and TRBJ1-4; 9 bases agree with TRBD1. This CDR3 is 15 amino acids long. Germline V gene lookup returns CDR1 SGHKS and CDR2 YYEKEE (reference sequence). After removal of 4 bases from V and 7 bases from J, the junction contained 8 bases not matched to a gene. The CDR3 DNA reads TGTGCCAGCAGCCTATTTGAGACAGGGGGTGAAAAACTGTTTTTT. Residues: CASSLFETGGEKLFF.